This T cell receptor beta chain came from a study of early T cells in non-severe SARS-CoV-2 infection. The study's findings and limits: VDJdb-based annotation leaned toward anti-spike CD8 responses and missed private and CD4 specificities.

Unique molecular identifier tags were affixed to discrete cDNA molecules. TCRdb redid the calling of the 5' RACE reads with MiXCR, one entry per CDR3 protein. The sample has around 77,000 distinct CDR3 sequences, around 9.1% seen once. Regarding this clonotype: Its antigen is as yet unknown.

The CDR3 totals 12 residues. Looked up from germline, CDR1 is ENHRY and CDR2 is SYGVKD. Unmatched junction bases numbered 5, after V lost 11 bases and J lost 9 bases. The TCR was taken from an adult who was a healthcare worker with PCR-confirmed SARS-CoV-2 infection or an uninfected control (not recorded which). Sequencing was performed on whole blood, taken at baseline. The J gene is TRBJ2-1, the V gene TRBV10-3; the match to TRBD2 covers 12 bases. CDR3 in DNA: TGTGCCGCGACTAGCGGGGGTCCTGAGCAGTTCTTC. Protein sequence: CAATSGGPEQFF.